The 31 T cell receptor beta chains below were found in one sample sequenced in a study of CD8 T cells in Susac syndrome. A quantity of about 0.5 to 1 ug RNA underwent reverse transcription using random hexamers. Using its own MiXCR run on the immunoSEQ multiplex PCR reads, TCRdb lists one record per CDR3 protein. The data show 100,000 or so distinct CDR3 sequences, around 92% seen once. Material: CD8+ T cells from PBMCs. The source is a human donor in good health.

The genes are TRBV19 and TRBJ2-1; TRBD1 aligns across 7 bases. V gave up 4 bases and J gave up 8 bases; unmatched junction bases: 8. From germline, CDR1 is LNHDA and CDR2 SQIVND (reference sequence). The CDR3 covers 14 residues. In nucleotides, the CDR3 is TGTGCCAGTAGTAAGGGACAGTTTATCGATGAGCAGTTCTTC. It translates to CASSKGQFIDEQFF.

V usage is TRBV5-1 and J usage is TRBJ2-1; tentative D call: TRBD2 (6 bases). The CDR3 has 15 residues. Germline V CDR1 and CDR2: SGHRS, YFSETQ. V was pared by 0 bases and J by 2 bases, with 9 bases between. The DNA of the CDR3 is TGCGCCAGCAGCTTGGAGTCGGGAGCCTACAATGAGCAGTTCTTC. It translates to CASSLESGAYNEQFF.

The CDR3 here is CASSDRASYEQYF. The CDR3 DNA reads TGCGCCAGCAGCGACCGGGCCTCCTACGAGCAGTACTTC. The genes are TRBV5-1 and TRBJ2-7; D not certain. V was shortened by 4 bases and J by 0 bases, with 8 bases between the two germline ends. The length of the CDR3 is 13 residues. CDR1 and CDR2 (germline): SGHRS, YFSETQ.

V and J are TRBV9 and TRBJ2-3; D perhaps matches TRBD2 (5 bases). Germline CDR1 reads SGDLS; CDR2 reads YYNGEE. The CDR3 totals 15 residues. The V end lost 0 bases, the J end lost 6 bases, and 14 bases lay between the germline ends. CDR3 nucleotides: TGTGCCAGCAGCGTAGGACCCGGGGAAATGGATACGCAGTATTTT. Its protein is CASSVGPGEMDTQYF.

The chain's CDR3 is CASSYSIGTGADLQETQYF. For the CDR3, the DNA is TGTGCCAGCAGTTACTCGATAGGGACAGGAGCTGATCTCCAAGAGACCCAGTACTTC. The chain employs TRBV6-2 or TRBV6-3 and TRBJ2-5; 8 positions match TRBD1. In germline, CDR1 is MNHEY, CDR2 SVGEGT. The trim removed 0 bases at V and 1 base at J, leaving 13 bases unmatched. The CDR3 loop spans 19 amino acids.

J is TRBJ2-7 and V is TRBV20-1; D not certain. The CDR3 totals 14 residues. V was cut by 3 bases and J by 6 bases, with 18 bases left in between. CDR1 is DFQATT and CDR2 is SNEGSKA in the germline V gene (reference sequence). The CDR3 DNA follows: TGCAGTGCTAGTCGGTTAGCACCCCCGACCGAGCAGTACTTC. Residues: CSASRLAPPTEQYF.

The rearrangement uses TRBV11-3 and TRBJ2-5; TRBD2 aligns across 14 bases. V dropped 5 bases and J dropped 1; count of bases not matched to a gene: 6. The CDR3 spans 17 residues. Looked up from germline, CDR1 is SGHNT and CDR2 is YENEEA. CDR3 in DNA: TGTGCCAGCAGCCCCGGGACTAGCGGGAGAATCCAAGAGACCCAGTACTTC. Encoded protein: CASSPGTSGRIQETQYF.

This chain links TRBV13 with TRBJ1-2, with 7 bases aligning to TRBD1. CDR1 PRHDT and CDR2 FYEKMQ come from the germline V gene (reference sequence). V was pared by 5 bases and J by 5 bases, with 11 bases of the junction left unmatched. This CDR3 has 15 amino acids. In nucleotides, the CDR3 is TGTGCCAGCAGCGCCAGGGGGGACGAGCCGTATGGCTACACCTTC. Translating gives CASSARGDEPYGYTF.

The CDR3 DNA reads TGCAGTGCTAGAGATAGCAGGGCGCCCCAAGAGACCCAGTACTTC. Translation: CSARDSRAPQETQYF. The rearrangement uses TRBV20-1 and TRBJ2-5, with D possibly being TRBD1 (5 bases). Germline V gives CDR1 DFQATT, CDR2 SNEGSKA (reference sequence). Between the trimmed V and J ends, which lost 0 bases and 1 base, there was a span of 12 bases. This CDR3 contains 15 residues.

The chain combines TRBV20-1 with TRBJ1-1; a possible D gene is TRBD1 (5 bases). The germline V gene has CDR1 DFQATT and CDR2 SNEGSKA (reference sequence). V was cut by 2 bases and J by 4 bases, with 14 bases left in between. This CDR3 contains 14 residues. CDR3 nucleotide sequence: TGCAGTGCTAGATCCCGGGGAGGGGCCACTGAAGCTTTCTTT. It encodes CSARSRGGATEAFF.

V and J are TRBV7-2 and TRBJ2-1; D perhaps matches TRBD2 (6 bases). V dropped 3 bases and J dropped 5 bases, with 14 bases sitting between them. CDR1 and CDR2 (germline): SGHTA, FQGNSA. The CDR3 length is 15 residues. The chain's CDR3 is CASSFTGTADNEQFF. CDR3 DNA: TGTGCCAGCAGCTTCACCGGGACTGCTGACAATGAGCAGTTCTTC.

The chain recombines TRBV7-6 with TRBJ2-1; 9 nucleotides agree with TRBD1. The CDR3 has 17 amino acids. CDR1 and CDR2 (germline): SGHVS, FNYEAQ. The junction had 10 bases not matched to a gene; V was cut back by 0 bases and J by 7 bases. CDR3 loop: CASSLARQGVLSNEQFF. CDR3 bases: TGTGCCAGCAGCTTAGCCCGACAGGGGGTACTGAGTAATGAGCAGTTCTTC.

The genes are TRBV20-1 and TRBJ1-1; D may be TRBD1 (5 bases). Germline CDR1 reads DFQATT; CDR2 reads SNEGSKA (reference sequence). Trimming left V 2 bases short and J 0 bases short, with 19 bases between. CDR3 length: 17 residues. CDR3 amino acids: CSARIVLTGTVNTEAFF. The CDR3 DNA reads TGCAGTGCTAGAATCGTCCTAACCGGGACGGTGAACACTGAAGCTTTCTTT.

Here the CDR3 DNA reads TGTGCCAGCAGTACCCTGAACAGGGCGCGGGCCACTGAAGCTTTCTTT. Translating gives CASSTLNRARATEAFF. The chain employs TRBV6-2 or TRBV6-3 and TRBJ1-1; possible D gene TRBD1, 6 bases. The CDR3 loop spans 16 amino acids. CDR1 is MNHEY and CDR2 is SVGEGT in the germline V gene. Trimming cost V 5 bases and J 4 bases, with 20 bases left between them.

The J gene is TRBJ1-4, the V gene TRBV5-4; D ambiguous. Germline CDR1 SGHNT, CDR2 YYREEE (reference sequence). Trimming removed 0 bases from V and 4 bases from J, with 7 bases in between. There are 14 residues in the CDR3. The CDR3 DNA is TGTGCCAGCAGCTTGGGGGAGCTTAATGAAAAACTGTTTTTT. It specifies CASSLGELNEKLFF.

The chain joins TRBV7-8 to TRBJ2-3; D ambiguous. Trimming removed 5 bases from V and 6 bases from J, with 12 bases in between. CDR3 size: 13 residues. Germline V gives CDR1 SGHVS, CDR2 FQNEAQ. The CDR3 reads CASSAIISDTQYF. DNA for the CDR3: TGTGCCAGCAGCGCCATCATTTCCGATACGCAGTATTTT. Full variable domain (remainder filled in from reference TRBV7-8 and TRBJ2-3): GAGVSQSPRYKVAKRGQDVALRCDPISGHVSLFWYQQALGQGPEFLTYFQNEAQLDKSGLPSDRFFAERPEGSVSTLKIQRTQQEDSAVYLCASSAIISDTQYFGPGTRLTVL.

CDR3 sequence (DNA): TGCGCCAGCAGCCAAGATGGGATAGGGGGGTCCTCCTACAATGAGCAGTTCTTC. Translated, it gives CASSQDGIGGSSYNEQFF. The chain has TRBV4-1 and TRBJ2-1, with D perhaps given as TRBD1 or TRBD2 (6 bases each). The CDR3 is 18 residues long. Trimming pared 0 bases from V and 0 bases from J, leaving 15 bases between. Germline V gives CDR1 MGHRA, CDR2 YSYEKL.

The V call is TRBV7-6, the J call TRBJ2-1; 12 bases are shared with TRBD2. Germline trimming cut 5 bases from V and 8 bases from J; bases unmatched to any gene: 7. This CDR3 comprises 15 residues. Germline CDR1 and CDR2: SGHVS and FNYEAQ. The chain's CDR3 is CASSRGLAGLDEQFF. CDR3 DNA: TGTGCCAGCAGCCGAGGACTAGCGGGATTGGATGAGCAGTTCTTC.

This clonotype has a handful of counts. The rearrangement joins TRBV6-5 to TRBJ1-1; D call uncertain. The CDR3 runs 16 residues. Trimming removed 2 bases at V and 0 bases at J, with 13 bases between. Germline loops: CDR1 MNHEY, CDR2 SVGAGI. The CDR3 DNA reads TGTGCCAGCAGTTACCGCCTTCAGCGAATGAACACTGAAGCTTTCTTT. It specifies CASSYRLQRMNTEAFF.

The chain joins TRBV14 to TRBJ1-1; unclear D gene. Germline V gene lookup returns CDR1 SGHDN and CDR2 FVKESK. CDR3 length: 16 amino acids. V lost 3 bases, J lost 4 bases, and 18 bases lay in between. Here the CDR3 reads CASSQVSHIIFTEAFF. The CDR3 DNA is TGTGCCAGCAGCCAGGTTTCGCACATCATTTTCACTGAAGCTTTCTTT.

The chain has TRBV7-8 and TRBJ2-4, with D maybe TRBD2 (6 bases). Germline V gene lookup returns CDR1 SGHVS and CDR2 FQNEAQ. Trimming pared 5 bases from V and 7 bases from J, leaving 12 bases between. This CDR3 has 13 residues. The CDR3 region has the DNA TGTGCCAGCAGCCGGGACTCCACCAACATTCAGTACTTC. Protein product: CASSRDSTNIQYF.

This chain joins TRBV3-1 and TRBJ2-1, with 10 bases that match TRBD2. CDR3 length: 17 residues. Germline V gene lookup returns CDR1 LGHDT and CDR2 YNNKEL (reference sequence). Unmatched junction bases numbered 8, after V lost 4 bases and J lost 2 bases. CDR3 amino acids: CASSLLAGESPYNEQFF. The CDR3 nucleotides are TGTGCCAGCAGCCTTCTAGCGGGAGAGTCCCCCTACAATGAGCAGTTCTTC.

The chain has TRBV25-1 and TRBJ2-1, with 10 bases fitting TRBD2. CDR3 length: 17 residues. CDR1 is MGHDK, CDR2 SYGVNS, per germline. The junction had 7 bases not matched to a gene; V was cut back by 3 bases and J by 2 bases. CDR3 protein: CASSDSGAGGTYNEQFF. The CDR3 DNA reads TGTGCCAGCAGTGACAGCGGAGCGGGAGGGACCTACAATGAGCAGTTCTTC. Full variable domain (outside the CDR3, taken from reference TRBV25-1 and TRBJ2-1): EADIYQTPRYLVIGTGKKITLECSQTMGHDKMYWYQQDPGMELHLIHYSYGVNSTEKGDLSSESTVSRIRTEHFPLTLESARPSHTSQYLCASSDSGAGGTYNEQFFGPGTRLTVL.

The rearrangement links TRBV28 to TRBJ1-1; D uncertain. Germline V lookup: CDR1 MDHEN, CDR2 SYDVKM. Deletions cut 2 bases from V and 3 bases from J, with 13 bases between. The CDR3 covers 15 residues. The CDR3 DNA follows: TGTGCCAGCAGTTTAGCTGCGGGGTGGGACACTGAAGCTTTCTTT. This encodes CASSLAAGWDTEAFF.

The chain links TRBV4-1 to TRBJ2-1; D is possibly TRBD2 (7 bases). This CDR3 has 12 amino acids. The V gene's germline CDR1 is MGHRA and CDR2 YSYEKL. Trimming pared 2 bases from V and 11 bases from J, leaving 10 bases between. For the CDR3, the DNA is TGCGCCAGCAGCCAACGGGGGGCGAAGCAGTTCTTC. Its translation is CASSQRGAKQFF.

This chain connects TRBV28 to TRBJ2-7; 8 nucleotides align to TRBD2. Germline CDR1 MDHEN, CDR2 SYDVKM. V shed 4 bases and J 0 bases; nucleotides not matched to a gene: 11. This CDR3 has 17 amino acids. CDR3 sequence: CASSSRGGRPNSYEQYF. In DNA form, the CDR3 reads TGTGCCAGCAGTTCCCGGGGCGGGAGGCCTAACTCCTACGAGCAGTACTTC.

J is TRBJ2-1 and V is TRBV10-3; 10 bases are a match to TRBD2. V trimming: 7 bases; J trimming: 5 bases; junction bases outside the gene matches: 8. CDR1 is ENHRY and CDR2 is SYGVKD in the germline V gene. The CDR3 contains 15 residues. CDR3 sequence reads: CAITRGTSVNNEQFF. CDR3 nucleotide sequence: TGTGCCATCACTCGCGGGACTAGCGTAAACAATGAGCAGTTCTTC.

The CDR3 DNA sequence: TGTGCCAGCAGGCCCTCCACTAGCACCGGGGAGCTGTTTTTT. Translation gives CASRPSTSTGELFF. The chain links TRBV6-2 or TRBV6-3 to TRBJ2-2, with D possibly TRBD2 on 5 matching bases. CDR1 is MNHEY, CDR2 SVGEGT, per germline. The CDR3 is 14 amino acids. V lost 6 bases and J 4 bases, leaving 12 bases between the germline ends.

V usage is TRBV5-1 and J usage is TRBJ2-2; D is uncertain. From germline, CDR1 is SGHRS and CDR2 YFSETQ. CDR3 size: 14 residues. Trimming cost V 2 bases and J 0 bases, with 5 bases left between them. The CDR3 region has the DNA TGCGCCAGCAGCTTCCAGTCGAACACCGGGGAGCTGTTTTTT. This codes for CASSFQSNTGELFF.

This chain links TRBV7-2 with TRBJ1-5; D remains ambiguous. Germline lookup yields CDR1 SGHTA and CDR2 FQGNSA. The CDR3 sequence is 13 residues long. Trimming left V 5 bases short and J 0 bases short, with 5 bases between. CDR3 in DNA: TGTGCCAGCAGCCCCAATAGCAATCAGCCCCAGCATTTT. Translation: CASSPNSNQPQHF.

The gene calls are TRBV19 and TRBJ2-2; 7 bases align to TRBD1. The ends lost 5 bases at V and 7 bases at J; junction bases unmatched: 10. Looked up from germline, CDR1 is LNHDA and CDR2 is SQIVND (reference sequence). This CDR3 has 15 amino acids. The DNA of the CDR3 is TGTGCCAGTAGTCCCGGTAGGGGGCGAAGCGGGGAGCTGTTTTTT. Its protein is CASSPGRGRSGELFF.